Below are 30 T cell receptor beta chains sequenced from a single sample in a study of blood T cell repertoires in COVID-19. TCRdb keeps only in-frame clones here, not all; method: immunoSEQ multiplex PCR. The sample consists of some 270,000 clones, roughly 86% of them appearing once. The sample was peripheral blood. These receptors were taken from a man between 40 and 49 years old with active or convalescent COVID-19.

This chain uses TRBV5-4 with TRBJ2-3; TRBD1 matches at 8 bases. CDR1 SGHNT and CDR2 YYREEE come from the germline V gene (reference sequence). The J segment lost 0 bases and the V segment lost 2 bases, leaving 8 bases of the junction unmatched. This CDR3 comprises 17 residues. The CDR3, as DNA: TGTGCCAGCAGCTTACCCGACAGGGGTATAAGCACAGATACGCAGTATTTT. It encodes CASSLPDRGISTDTQYF.

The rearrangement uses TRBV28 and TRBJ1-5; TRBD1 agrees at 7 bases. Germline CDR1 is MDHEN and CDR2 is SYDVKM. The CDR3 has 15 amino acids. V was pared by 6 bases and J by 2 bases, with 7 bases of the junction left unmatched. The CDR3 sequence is CASSQGTAGNQPQHF. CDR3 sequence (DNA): TGTGCCAGCAGCCAAGGGACAGCGGGCAATCAGCCCCAGCATTTT.

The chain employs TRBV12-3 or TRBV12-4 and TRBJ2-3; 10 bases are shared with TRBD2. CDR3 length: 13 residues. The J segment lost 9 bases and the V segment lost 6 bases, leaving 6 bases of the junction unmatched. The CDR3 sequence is CASRLAGSWTQYF. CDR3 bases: TGTGCCAGCAGACTAGCGGGATCTTGGACGCAGTATTTT.

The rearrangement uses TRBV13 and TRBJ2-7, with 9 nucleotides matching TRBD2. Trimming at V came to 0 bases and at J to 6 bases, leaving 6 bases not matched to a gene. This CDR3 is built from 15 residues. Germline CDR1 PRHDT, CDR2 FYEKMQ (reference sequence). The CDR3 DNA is TGTGCCAGCAGCTTAGGAGTCCTAGCGGGACTCGAGCAGTACTTC. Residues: CASSLGVLAGLEQYF.

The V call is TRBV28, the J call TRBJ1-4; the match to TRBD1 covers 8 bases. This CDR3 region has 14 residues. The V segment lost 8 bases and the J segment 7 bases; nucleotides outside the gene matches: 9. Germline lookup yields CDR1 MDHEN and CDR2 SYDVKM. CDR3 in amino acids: CASVNRGLGEKLFF. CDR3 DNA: TGTGCCAGCGTAAACAGGGGGTTGGGTGAAAAACTGTTTTTT.

The CDR3 bases are TGTGCCAGTAGTACGAGGGCGGGAGGCCCGAACACCGGGGAGCTGTTTTTT. Translating it yields CASSTRAGGPNTGELFF. J is TRBJ2-2 and V is TRBV19; 8 bases fit TRBD2. Trimming took 4 bases from V and 0 from J; bases not matched to a gene: 7. The CDR3 sequence is 17 residues long. Germline V CDR1 and CDR2: LNHDA, SQIVND (reference sequence).

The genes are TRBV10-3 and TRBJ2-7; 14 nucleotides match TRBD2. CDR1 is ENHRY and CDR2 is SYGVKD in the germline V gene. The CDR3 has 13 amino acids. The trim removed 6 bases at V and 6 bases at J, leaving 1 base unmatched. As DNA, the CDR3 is TGTGCCATCAGCGGACTAGCGGGAGGCGAGCAGTACTTC. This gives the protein CAISGLAGGEQYF.

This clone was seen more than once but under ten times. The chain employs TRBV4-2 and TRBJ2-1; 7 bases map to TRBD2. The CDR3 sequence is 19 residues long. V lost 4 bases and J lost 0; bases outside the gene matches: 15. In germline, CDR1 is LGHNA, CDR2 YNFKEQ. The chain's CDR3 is CASSRREETSSSSYNEQFF. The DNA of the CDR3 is TGTGCCAGCAGCCGGAGGGAGGAGACTAGCTCGAGCTCCTACAATGAGCAGTTCTTC.

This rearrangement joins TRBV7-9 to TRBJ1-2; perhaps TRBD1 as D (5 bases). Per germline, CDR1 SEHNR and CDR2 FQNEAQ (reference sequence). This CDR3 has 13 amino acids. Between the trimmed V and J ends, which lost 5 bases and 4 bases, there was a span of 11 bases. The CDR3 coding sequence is TGTGCCAGCAGCCCCCAGGGCCTCTATGGCTACACCTTC. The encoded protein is CASSPQGLYGYTF.

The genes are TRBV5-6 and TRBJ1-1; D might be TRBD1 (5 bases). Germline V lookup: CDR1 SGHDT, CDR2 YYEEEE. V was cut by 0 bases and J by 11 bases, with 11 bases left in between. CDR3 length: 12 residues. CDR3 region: CASSLAGDLAFF. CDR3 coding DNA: TGTGCCAGCAGCTTGGCCGGGGACTTGGCTTTCTTT.

The CDR3 sequence: CASSPGTGTTGANVLTF. Written as DNA, the CDR3 is TGCGCCAGCAGCCCAGGGACAGGGACCACTGGGGCCAACGTCCTGACTTTC. The chain has TRBV5-1 and TRBJ2-6; 9 positions match TRBD1. Trimming removed 4 bases from V and 2 bases from J; junction bases left unmatched: 7. CDR3 size: 17 residues. Germline V gene sequence: CDR1 SGHRS, CDR2 YFSETQ. Together with reference TRBV5-1 and TRBJ2-6, the CDR3 gives the full variable domain: KAGVTQTPRYLIKTRGQQVTLSCSPISGHRSVSWYQQTPGQGLQFLFEYFSETQRNKGNFPGRFSGRQFSNSRSEMNVSTLELGDSALYLCASSPGTGTTGANVLTFGAGSRLTVL.

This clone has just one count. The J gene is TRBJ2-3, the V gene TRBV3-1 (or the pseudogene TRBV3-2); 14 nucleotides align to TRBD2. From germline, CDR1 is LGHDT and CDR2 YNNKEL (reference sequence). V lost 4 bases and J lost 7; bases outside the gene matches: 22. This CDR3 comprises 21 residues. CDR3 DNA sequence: TGTGCCAGCAGCCTTTGGTCTTACCGCACCGGGACTAGCGGGAGTCTTAATACGCAGTATTTT. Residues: CASSLWSYRTGTSGSLNTQYF.

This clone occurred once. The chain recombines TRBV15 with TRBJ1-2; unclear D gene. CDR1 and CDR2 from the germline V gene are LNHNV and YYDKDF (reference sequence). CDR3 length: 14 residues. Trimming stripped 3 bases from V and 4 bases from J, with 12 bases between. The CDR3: CATSSGGPAYGYTF. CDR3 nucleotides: TGTGCCACCAGCAGCGGAGGGCCAGCCTATGGCTACACCTTC.

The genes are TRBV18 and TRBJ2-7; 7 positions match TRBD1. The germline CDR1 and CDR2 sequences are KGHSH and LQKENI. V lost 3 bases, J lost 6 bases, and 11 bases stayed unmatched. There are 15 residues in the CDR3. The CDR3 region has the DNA TGTGCCAGCTCACCCCCGGGACAGACACGCGGCGAGCAGTACTTC. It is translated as CASSPPGQTRGEQYF. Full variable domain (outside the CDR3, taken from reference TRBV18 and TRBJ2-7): NAGVMQNPRHLVRRRGQEARLRCSPMKGHSHVYWYRQLPEEGLKFMVYLQKENIIDESGMPKERFSAEFPKEGPSILRIQQVVRGDSAAYFCASSPPGQTRGEQYFGPGTRLTVT.

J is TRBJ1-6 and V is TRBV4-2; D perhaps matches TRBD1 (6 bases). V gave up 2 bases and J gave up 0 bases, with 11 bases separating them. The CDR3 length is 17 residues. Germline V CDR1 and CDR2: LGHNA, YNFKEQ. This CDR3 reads CASSQTTGSSYNSPLHF. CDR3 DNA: TGTGCCAGCAGCCAAACAACAGGGAGCTCCTATAATTCACCCCTCCACTTT.

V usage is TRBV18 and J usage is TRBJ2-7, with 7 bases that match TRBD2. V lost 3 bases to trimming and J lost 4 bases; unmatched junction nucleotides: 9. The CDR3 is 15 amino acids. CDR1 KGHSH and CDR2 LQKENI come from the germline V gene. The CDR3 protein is CASSPGLGEGYEQYF. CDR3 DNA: TGTGCCAGCTCACCCGGACTAGGAGAGGGATACGAGCAGTACTTC.

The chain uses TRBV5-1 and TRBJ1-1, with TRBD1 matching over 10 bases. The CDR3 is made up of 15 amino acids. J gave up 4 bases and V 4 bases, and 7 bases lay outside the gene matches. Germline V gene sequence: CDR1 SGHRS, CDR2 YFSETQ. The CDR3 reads CASSPRDRGGTEAFF. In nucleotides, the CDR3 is TGCGCCAGCAGCCCCCGGGACAGGGGTGGCACTGAAGCTTTCTTT.

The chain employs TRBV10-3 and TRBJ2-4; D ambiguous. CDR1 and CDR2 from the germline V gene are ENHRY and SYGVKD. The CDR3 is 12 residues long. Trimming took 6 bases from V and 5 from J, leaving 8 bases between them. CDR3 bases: TGTGCCATCAGCATCACGGAAAACATTCAGTACTTC. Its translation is CAISITENIQYF.

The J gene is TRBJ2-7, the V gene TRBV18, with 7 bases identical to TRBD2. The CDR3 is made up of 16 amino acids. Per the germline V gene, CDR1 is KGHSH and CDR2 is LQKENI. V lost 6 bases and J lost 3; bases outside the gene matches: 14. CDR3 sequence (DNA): TGTGCCAGCTCTCCCCGGGACTACAATAGCGACTACGAGCAGTACTTC. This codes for CASSPRDYNSDYEQYF.

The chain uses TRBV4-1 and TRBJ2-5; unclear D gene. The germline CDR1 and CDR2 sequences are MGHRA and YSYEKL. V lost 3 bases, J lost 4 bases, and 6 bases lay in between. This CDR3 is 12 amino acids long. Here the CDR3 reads CASSHSGETQYF. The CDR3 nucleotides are TGCGCCAGCAGCCATTCGGGAGAGACCCAGTACTTC.

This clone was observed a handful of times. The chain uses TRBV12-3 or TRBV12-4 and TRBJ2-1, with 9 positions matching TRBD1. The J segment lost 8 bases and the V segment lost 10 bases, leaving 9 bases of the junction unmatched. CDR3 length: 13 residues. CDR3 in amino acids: CANSGQGSDEQFF. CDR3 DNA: TGTGCCAACTCGGGACAGGGAAGCGATGAGCAGTTCTTC.

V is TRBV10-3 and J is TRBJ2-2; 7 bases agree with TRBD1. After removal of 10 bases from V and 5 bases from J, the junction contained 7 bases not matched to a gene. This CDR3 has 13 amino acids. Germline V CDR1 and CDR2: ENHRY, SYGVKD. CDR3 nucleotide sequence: TGTGCCAGCCGACAGGGTGGGACCGGGGAGCTGTTTTTT. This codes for CASRQGGTGELFF.

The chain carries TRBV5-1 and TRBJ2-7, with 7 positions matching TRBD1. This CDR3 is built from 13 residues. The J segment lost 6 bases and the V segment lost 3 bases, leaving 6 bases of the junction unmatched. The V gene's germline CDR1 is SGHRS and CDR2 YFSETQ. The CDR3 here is CASSSGQTGEQYF. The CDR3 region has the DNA TGCGCCAGCAGCTCGGGACAGACGGGCGAGCAGTACTTC.

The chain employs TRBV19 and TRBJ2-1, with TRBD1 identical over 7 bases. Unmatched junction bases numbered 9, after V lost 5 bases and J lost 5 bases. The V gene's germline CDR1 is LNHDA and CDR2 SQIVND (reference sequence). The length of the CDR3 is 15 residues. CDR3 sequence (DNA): TGTGCCAGTAGTTTTTTCGACAGGGACCACAATGAGCAGTTCTTC. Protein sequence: CASSFFDRDHNEQFF.

Here the CDR3 DNA reads TGTGCCAGCTCACCGGGGGGTCCTGAAAAACTGTTTTTT. Protein product: CASSPGGPEKLFF. J is TRBJ1-4 and V is TRBV18, with a possible D match to TRBD1 (5 bases). Germline V gene sequence: CDR1 KGHSH, CDR2 LQKENI. The V and J ends lost 3 bases and 7 bases respectively, with 9 bases between them. There are 13 residues in the CDR3.

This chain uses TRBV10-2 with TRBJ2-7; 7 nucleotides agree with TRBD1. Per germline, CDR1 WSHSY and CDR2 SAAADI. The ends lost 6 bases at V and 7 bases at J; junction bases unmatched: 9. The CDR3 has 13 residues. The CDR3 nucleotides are TGCGCCAGCAGAGTTGGGACAGTTAGAGAGCAGTACTTC. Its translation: CASRVGTVREQYF.

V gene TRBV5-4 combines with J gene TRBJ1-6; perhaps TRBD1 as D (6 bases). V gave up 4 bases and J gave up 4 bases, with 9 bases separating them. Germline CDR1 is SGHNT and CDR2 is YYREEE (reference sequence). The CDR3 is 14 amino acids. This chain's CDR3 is CASSTRGYNSPLHF. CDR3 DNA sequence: TGTGCCAGCAGCACCAGGGGTTATAATTCACCCCTCCACTTT.

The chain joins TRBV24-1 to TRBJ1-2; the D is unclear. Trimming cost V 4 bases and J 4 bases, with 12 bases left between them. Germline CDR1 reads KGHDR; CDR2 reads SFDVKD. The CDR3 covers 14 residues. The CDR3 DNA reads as TGTGCCACCAGTGACGGCGGGCTGGGCTATGGCTACACCTTC. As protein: CATSDGGLGYGYTF.

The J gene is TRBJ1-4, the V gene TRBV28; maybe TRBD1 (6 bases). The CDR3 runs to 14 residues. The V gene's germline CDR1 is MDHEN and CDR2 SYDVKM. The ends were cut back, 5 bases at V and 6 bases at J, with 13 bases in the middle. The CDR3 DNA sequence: TGTGCCAGCAGTGGCCGTGGACAGTATGAAAAACTGTTTTTT. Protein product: CASSGRGQYEKLFF. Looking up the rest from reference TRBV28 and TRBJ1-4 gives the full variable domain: DVKVTQSSRYLVKRTGEKVFLECVQDMDHENMFWYRQDPGLGLRLIYFSYDVKMKEKGDIPEGYSVSREKKERFSLILESASTNQTSMYLCASSGRGQYEKLFFGSGTQLSVL.

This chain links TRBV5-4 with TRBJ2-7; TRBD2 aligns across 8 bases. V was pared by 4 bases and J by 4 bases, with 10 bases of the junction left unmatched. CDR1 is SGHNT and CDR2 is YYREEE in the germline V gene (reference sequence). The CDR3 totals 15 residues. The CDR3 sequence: CASSEGTRKSYEQYF. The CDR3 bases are TGTGCCAGCAGCGAGGGGACTAGAAAATCGTACGAGCAGTACTTC.